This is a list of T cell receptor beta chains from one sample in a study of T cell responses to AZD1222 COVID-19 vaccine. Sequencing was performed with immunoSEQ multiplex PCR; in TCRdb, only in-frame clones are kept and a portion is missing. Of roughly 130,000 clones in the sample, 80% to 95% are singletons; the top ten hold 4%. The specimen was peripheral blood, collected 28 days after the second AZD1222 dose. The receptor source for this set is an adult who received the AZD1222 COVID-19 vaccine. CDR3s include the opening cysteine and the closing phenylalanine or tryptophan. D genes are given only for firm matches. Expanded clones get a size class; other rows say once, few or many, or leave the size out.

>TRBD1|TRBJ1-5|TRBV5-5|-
CASSSPLTGDSNQPQHF
TGTGCCAGCAGCTCTCCTTTAACAGGGGATAGCAATCAGCCCCAGCATTTT
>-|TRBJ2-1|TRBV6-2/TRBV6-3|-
CASSYNQDSREQFF
TGTGCCAGCAGTTACAATCAGGACTCACGGGAGCAGTTCTTC
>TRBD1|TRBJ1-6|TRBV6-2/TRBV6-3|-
CASSLPGQRKNSPLHF
TGTGCCAGCAGCTTACCGGGACAGAGAAAAAATTCACCCCTCCACTTT
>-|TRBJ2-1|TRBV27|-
CASGWEVEQFF
TGTGCCAGCGGGTGGGAGGTTGAGCAGTTCTTC
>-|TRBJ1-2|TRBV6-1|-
CASSGNGYTF
TGTGCCAGCTCTGGTAATGGCTACACCTTC
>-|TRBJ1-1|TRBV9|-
CASSVEVGAENTEAFF
TGTGCCAGCAGCGTAGAAGTGGGGGCTGAGAACACTGAAGCTTTCTTT
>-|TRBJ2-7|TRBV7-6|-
CASSPSTGFPYEQYF
TGTGCCAGCAGCCCCAGTACAGGTTTTCCCTACGAGCAGTACTTC
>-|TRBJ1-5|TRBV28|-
CASSLRSGVLQPQHF
TGTGCCAGCAGTTTACGCAGTGGGGTACTGCAGCCCCAGCATTTT
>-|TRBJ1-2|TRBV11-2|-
CASSLGRGYTF
TGTGCCAGCAGCTTAGGGCGGGGCTACACCTTC
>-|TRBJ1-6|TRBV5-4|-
CASHGLSQNSPLHF
TGTGCCAGCCACGGGTTGTCTCAAAATTCACCCCTCCACTTT
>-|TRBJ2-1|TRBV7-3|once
CASSLYGQSSYNEQFF
TGTGCCAGCAGTTTATACGGACAGAGCTCCTACAATGAGCAGTTCTTC
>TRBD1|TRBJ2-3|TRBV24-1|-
CATTGDTDTQYF
TGTGCCACTACAGGGGACACAGATACGCAGTATTTT
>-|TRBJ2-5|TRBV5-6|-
CASSLVAGGRKETQYF
TGTGCCAGCAGCTTGGTAGCAGGGGGGCGAAAAGAGACCCAGTACTTC
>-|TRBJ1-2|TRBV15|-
CATSRGLTASYGYTF
TGTGCCACCAGCAGAGGGTTGACAGCTAGCTATGGCTACACCTTC
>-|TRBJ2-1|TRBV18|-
CASSPEQGNEQFF
TGTGCCAGCTCACCTGAGCAAGGCAATGAGCAGTTCTTC
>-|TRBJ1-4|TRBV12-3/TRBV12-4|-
CASSPGTWGSLFF
TGTGCCAGCAGTCCCGGGACATGGGGTTCGCTGTTTTTT